This is a list of T cell receptor beta chains from one sample in a study of blood T cell repertoires in COVID-19. Profiling relied on immunoSEQ multiplex PCR, and the TCRdb table lists in-frame clones only, not all of them. The top ten hold 0.7% of the sample, which has more than 400,000 clones, roughly 87% seen once. Specimen: PBMCs or T cells enriched from blood (not recorded which). The receptors here all came from a woman aged 18-29 years who had recovered from COVID-19. Each CDR3 is given with its conserved first and last residue. D genes are given only for firm matches. Not every row has a clone size; where given, it reads once, few, many or a size class.

TRBJ2-3 | TRBD2 | - | TRBV5-1 | CASRRVVAGNTDTQYF | TGCGCCAGCCGCCGGGTGGTAGCGGGGAACACAGATACGCAGTATTTT
TRBJ2-7 | TRBD1 | - | TRBV3-1/TRBV3-2 | CASSRQGGFYEQYF | TGTGCCAGCAGCCGACAGGGGGGATTCTACGAGCAGTACTTC
TRBJ1-1 | - | - | TRBV5-4 | CASSSTPTIDMNTEAFF | TGTGCCAGCAGCTCTACTCCCACCATAGACATGAACACTGAAGCTTTCTTT
TRBJ1-2 | - | - | TRBV12-3/TRBV12-4 | CASRLGGFYGYTF | TGTGCCAGCAGGTTGGGGGGTTTTTATGGCTACACCTTC
TRBJ1-2 | TRBD1 | - | TRBV12-3/TRBV12-4 | CASSSRTGNGYTF | TGTGCCAGCAGTTCACGGACAGGGAATGGCTACACCTTC
TRBJ1-3 | - | few | TRBV30 | CAWSPGGSGNTIYF | TGTGCCTGGAGCCCCGGGGGCTCTGGAAACACCATATATTTT
TRBJ2-5 | - | - | TRBV5-4 | CASSSNGGIWSETQYF | TGTGCCAGCAGCTCGAATGGGGGGATATGGTCAGAGACCCAGTACTTC
TRBJ2-1 | TRBD1 | - | TRBV5-6 | CASSPDRGSEQFF | TGTGCCAGCAGCCCCGACAGGGGGTCTGAGCAGTTCTTC
TRBJ1-6 | - | - | TRBV19 | CASGWRQNSPLHF | TGTGCCAGTGGTTGGCGGCAAAATTCACCCCTCCACTTT
TRBJ2-7 | - | - | TRBV10-3 | CAISTGPSGGISYEQYF | TGTGCCATCAGTACGGGGCCCTCGGGGGGCATCTCCTACGAGCAGTACTTC
TRBJ2-2 | - | - | TRBV19 | CAVRGSGELFF | TGTGCCGTCAGGGGTTCGGGGGAGCTGTTTTTT
TRBJ1-2 | - | - | TRBV5-1 | CASSPGQSNYGYTF | TGCGCCAGCAGCCCTGGACAGTCTAACTATGGCTACACCTTC
TRBJ2-7 | TRBD2 | - | TRBV19 | CASTPSAGFRREQYF | TGTGCCAGTACTCCTTCAGCGGGGTTTCGTCGCGAGCAGTACTTC
TRBJ2-4 | - | - | TRBV19 | CASSGPLAKNIQYF | TGTGCCAGCAGCGGACCCTTAGCCAAAAACATTCAGTACTTC
TRBJ1-3 | - | once | TRBV11-2 | CASSVSTGLANTIYF | TGTGCCAGCAGCGTAAGCACAGGGCTTGCAAACACCATATATTTT
TRBJ1-1 | - | few | TRBV19 | CASSLRQEAFF | TGTGCCAGTAGTTTGCGACAGGAAGCTTTCTTT
TRBJ1-2 | TRBD1 | - | TRBV2 | CASSEGQGVSLSYGYTF | TGTGCCAGCAGTGAAGGACAGGGGGTCAGTCTTAGCTATGGCTACACCTTC
TRBJ2-1 | - | - | TRBV5-1 | CASRNRGAAYNEQFF | TGCGCCAGCAGGAACCGGGGGGCTGCCTACAATGAGCAGTTCTTC
TRBJ1-1 | TRBD1 | - | TRBV19 | CASSQRQGAGNTEAFF | TGTGCCAGTAGTCAGCGACAGGGGGCAGGAAACACTGAAGCTTTCTTT
TRBJ1-3 | - | - | TRBV4-1 | CASSPPRFSGNTIYF | TGCGCCAGCAGCCCCCCACGGTTCTCTGGAAACACCATATATTTT
TRBJ1-2 | TRBD1 | - | TRBV2 | CASKERGPPNYGYTF | TGTGCCAGCAAGGAGAGGGGGCCCCCTAACTATGGCTACACCTTC
TRBJ2-2 | TRBD2 | - | TRBV2 | CASSTKLAGAPTGELFF | TGTGCCAGCAGCACTAAACTAGCGGGGGCGCCTACCGGGGAGCTGTTTTTT
TRBJ2-7 | - | - | TRBV19 | CASSPVGGRPVVQYF | TGTGCCAGTAGTCCAGTGGGGGGACGGCCGGTTGTGCAGTACTTC
TRBJ2-5 | TRBD2 | - | TRBV6-1 | CASSEGGEGETQYF | TGTGCCAGCAGTGAGGGAGGGGAAGGAGAGACCCAGTACTTC
TRBJ1-1 | TRBD1 | - | TRBV19 | CASSWTGQTEAFF | TGTGCCAGTAGTTGGACAGGGCAAACTGAAGCTTTCTTT
TRBJ1-3 | - | - | TRBV7-9 | CASSLGGLSGNTIYF | TGTGCCAGCAGCTTAGGAGGGCTTTCCGGAAACACCATATATTTT
TRBJ2-5 | TRBD2 | - | TRBV6-1 | CASSEFGLAVETQYF | TGTGCCAGCAGTGAATTCGGACTAGCGGTAGAGACCCAGTACTTC
TRBJ1-2 | TRBD1 | - | TRBV6-5 | CASSYGTGGGGYTF | TGTGCCAGCAGTTACGGGACAGGGGGAGGCGGCTACACCTTC
TRBJ2-7 | TRBD1 | - | TRBV7-2 | CASSPGQGYEQYF | TGTGCCAGCAGCCCGGGACAGGGGTACGAGCAGTACTTC
TRBJ1-6 | TRBD1 | - | TRBV30 | CAWSFRQGVVSPLHF | TGTGCCTGGAGTTTCCGACAGGGGGTAGTTTCACCCCTCCACTTT
TRBJ1-5 | - | - | TRBV4-1 | CASSQAGVVNQPQHF | TGCGCCAGCAGCCAAGCAGGGGTGGTCAATCAGCCCCAGCATTTT
TRBJ1-5 | - | - | TRBV28 | CASSRSSYQPQHF | TGTGCCAGCAGTCGTAGTAGTTATCAGCCCCAGCATTTT
TRBJ2-5 | TRBD2 | - | TRBV3-1/TRBV3-2 | CASSQEPSGGDGTQYF | TGTGCCAGCAGCCAAGAGCCTAGCGGGGGGGATGGGACCCAGTACTTC
TRBJ2-5 | - | - | TRBV28 | CASSLPLNLGTARETQYF | TGTGCCAGCAGTTTACCCCTAAACCTAGGGACTGCCAGGGAGACCCAGTACTTC
TRBJ1-5 | TRBD1 | once | TRBV18 | CASSPGTGDLNQPQHF | TGTGCCAGCTCACCAGGGACAGGTGACCTCAATCAGCCCCAGCATTTT
TRBJ1-1 | - | - | TRBV19 | CASSPGLFFEAFF | TGTGCCAGTAGCCCAGGACTTTTTTTCGAAGCTTTCTTT
TRBJ2-3 | TRBD2 | once | TRBV7-8 | CASRLSGGADTQYF | TGTGCCAGCAGATTAAGCGGGGGGGCAGATACGCAGTATTTT
TRBJ1-4 | - | - | TRBV19 | CASSMDRDNEKLFF | TGTGCCAGTAGTATGGACAGAGATAATGAAAAACTGTTTTTT
TRBJ2-2 | - | - | TRBV5-6 | CASSLEVGGPGELFF | TGTGCCAGCAGCTTGGAGGTGGGGGGGCCCGGGGAGCTGTTTTTT
TRBJ2-3 | - | - | TRBV6-5 | CASRRPSTDTQYF | TGTGCCAGCAGGCGGCCTAGCACAGATACGCAGTATTTT
TRBJ1-6 | - | - | TRBV5-1 | CASSLGGGLGAPLHF | TGCGCCAGCAGCTTGGGCGGCGGTTTAGGGGCACCCCTCCACTTT
TRBJ2-3 | TRBD2 | - | TRBV7-2 | CASSPRGRADTQYF | TGTGCCAGCAGCCCCCGGGGGAGGGCAGATACGCAGTATTTT
TRBJ2-2 | TRBD1 | once | TRBV6-5 | CASRQQGINTGELFF | TGTGCCAGCAGGCAACAGGGGATCAACACCGGGGAGCTGTTTTTT
TRBJ2-7 | - | - | TRBV5-1 | CASSLGRGRPYEQYF | TGCGCCAGCAGCTTGGGCAGGGGACGGCCCTACGAGCAGTACTTC
TRBJ2-7 | TRBD2 | - | TRBV27 | CASSRYGGGPKDEQYF | TGTGCCAGCAGTCGGTACGGGGGGGGGCCTAAGGACGAGCAGTACTTC
TRBJ1-6 | TRBD1 | - | TRBV6-4 | CASKGTGTINSPLHF | TGTGCCAGCAAAGGGACAGGAACAATAAATTCACCCCTCCACTTT